A selection of T cell receptor beta chains follows, all from one sample in a study of beta chain features in type 1 diabetes. This table comes from immunoSEQ multiplex PCR, and its TCRdb copy is limited to in-frame clones, with some not included. The sample lists around 44,000 clones; roughly 68% were seen once. The sequenced sample was Tregs from blood. These receptor sequences come from a woman aged 18 to 35 with type 1 diabetes. Both conserved end residues are part of each CDR3. Each record gives: CDR3 DNA, CDR3 protein, J gene, clone size, V gene, D gene. D genes are given only for firm matches. Not every row has a clone size; where given, it reads once, few, many or a size class.

CDR3 DNA: TGTGCCAGCAGCTTAATGGGGGGGGCCATGAACACTGAAGCTTTCTTT; CDR3 protein: CASSLMGGAMNTEAFF; J gene: TRBJ1-1; clone size: .; V gene: TRBV7-3; D gene: .
CDR3 DNA: TGTGCCAGCTCACCACAAGGGAGGAACACCGGGGAGCTGTTTTTT; CDR3 protein: CASSPQGRNTGELFF; J gene: TRBJ2-2; clone size: .; V gene: TRBV18; D gene: .
CDR3 DNA: TGTGCCAGCAGAAACCCTAGCTCCAATGAGCAGTTCTTC; CDR3 protein: CASRNPSSNEQFF; J gene: TRBJ2-1; clone size: .; V gene: TRBV6-5; D gene: .
CDR3 DNA: TGTGCCAGCAGGAACTTACCCGGGATCTCCGGCTACACCTTC; CDR3 protein: CASRNLPGISGYTF; J gene: TRBJ1-2; clone size: .; V gene: TRBV28; D gene: .
CDR3 DNA: TGTGCCAGCAGCTCCCGAGAGAACTATGGCTACACCTTC; CDR3 protein: CASSSRENYGYTF; J gene: TRBJ1-2; clone size: .; V gene: TRBV7-9; D gene: .
CDR3 DNA: TGTGCCATCAACCCCGGGGTGGCAGATACGCAGTATTTT; CDR3 protein: CAINPGVADTQYF; J gene: TRBJ2-3; clone size: .; V gene: TRBV10-3; D gene: .
CDR3 DNA: TGTGCCAGCAGCTTTACAGGGGAATCTCAGCCCCAGCATTTT; CDR3 protein: CASSFTGESQPQHF; J gene: TRBJ1-5; clone size: once; V gene: TRBV5-5; D gene: TRBD1
CDR3 DNA: TGCGCCAGCAGCCAACAACTTGGACTAGCGGGAAGACATGAGCAGTTCTTC; CDR3 protein: CASSQQLGLAGRHEQFF; J gene: TRBJ2-1; clone size: .; V gene: TRBV4-3; D gene: TRBD2
CDR3 DNA: TGTGCCAGCAGCCCAGGGGGTCCCTACGAGCAGTACTTC; CDR3 protein: CASSPGGPYEQYF; J gene: TRBJ2-7; clone size: .; V gene: TRBV6-6; D gene: TRBD1
CDR3 DNA: TGCGCCAGCAGCCAAGCCATCTCCTACGGGCAGTACTTC; CDR3 protein: CASSQAISYGQYF; J gene: TRBJ2-7; clone size: .; V gene: TRBV4-1; D gene: .
CDR3 DNA: TGTGCCAGCAGCCCCCGCCAGACTAATGAAAAACTGTTTTTT; CDR3 protein: CASSPRQTNEKLFF; J gene: TRBJ1-4; clone size: .; V gene: TRBV9; D gene: .
CDR3 DNA: TGCGCCAGCAGCTTGCCCCGTGCGGGGGGGCTCAATGAGCAGTTCTTC; CDR3 protein: CASSLPRAGGLNEQFF; J gene: TRBJ2-1; clone size: .; V gene: TRBV5-1; D gene: TRBD2
CDR3 DNA: TGTGCCAGCAGCTTGATGGAGAGACCCTACGAGCAGTACTTC; CDR3 protein: CASSLMERPYEQYF; J gene: TRBJ2-7; clone size: .; V gene: TRBV5-6; D gene: .
CDR3 DNA: TGTGCCAGCAGCTTACTAGCGGGAGAGACCCAGTACTTC; CDR3 protein: CASSLLAGETQYF; J gene: TRBJ2-5; clone size: .; V gene: TRBV7-9; D gene: TRBD2
CDR3 DNA: TGTGCCAGCAGCTGGAGAGACACAGATACGCAGTATTTT; CDR3 protein: CASSWRDTDTQYF; J gene: TRBJ2-3; clone size: .; V gene: TRBV7-2; D gene: .
CDR3 DNA: TGTGCCAGCTCACCCGATTCTAGCGGGGGGGCCTATGAGCAGTTCTTC; CDR3 protein: CASSPDSSGGAYEQFF; J gene: TRBJ2-1; clone size: .; V gene: TRBV18; D gene: TRBD2
CDR3 DNA: TGTGCCAGCAGCCCCGACAGAGATGAGCAGTTCTTC; CDR3 protein: CASSPDRDEQFF; J gene: TRBJ2-1; clone size: .; V gene: TRBV7-9; D gene: .
CDR3 DNA: TGTGCCAGCAGCTACAGGGTCTCACCCCTCCACTTT; CDR3 protein: CASSYRVSPLHF; J gene: TRBJ1-6; clone size: .; V gene: TRBV7-9; D gene: .
CDR3 DNA: TGTGCCAGCAGCCCGACCTGGGGGGTGACAGATACGCAGTATTTT; CDR3 protein: CASSPTWGVTDTQYF; J gene: TRBJ2-3; clone size: once; V gene: TRBV9; D gene: .
CDR3 DNA: TGTGCCAGTAGTATCGAGGGACAGGGCAATCAGCCCCAGCATTTT; CDR3 protein: CASSIEGQGNQPQHF; J gene: TRBJ1-5; clone size: .; V gene: TRBV19; D gene: TRBD1
CDR3 DNA: TGCGCCAGCAGCTATCTCGGGACAACTAACTATGGCTACACCTTC; CDR3 protein: CASSYLGTTNYGYTF; J gene: TRBJ1-2; clone size: .; V gene: TRBV5-1; D gene: .
CDR3 DNA: TGTGCCAGCAGCTTACTAGCGGGAGGGATAGCCAAAAACATTCAGTACTTC; CDR3 protein: CASSLLAGGIAKNIQYF; J gene: TRBJ2-4; clone size: .; V gene: TRBV7-2; D gene: TRBD2
CDR3 DNA: TGTGCCAGCAGCTTAGAGGATTTGACGGGCACTGAAGCTTTCTTT; CDR3 protein: CASSLEDLTGTEAFF; J gene: TRBJ1-1; clone size: .; V gene: TRBV7-9; D gene: .
CDR3 DNA: TGTGCCATCAGTGAGTCTGGGACATGGGACACTGAAGCTTTCTTT; CDR3 protein: CAISESGTWDTEAFF; J gene: TRBJ1-1; clone size: once; V gene: TRBV10-3; D gene: .
CDR3 DNA: TGTGCCAGCAGTGAATCGGGCAGGGGGAGTGAAAAACTGTTTTTT; CDR3 protein: CASSESGRGSEKLFF; J gene: TRBJ1-4; clone size: .; V gene: TRBV25-1; D gene: TRBD1
CDR3 DNA: TGTGCCAGCAGGCAGGCTAACGGATATGGCTACACCTTC; CDR3 protein: CASRQANGYGYTF; J gene: TRBJ1-2; clone size: once; V gene: TRBV7-2; D gene: .
CDR3 DNA: TGTGCCAGCAGTCAGACTGCGGGGACTGGAAACACCATATATTTT; CDR3 protein: CASSQTAGTGNTIYF; J gene: TRBJ1-3; clone size: few; V gene: TRBV6-5; D gene: .
CDR3 DNA: TGTGCCTGGAGTAGCGGCTACGAGCAGTACTTC; CDR3 protein: CAWSSGYEQYF; J gene: TRBJ2-7; clone size: .; V gene: TRBV30; D gene: .
CDR3 DNA: TGCGCCAGCAGCTTTCGTGGCAGGGTCTACGAGCAGTACTTC; CDR3 protein: CASSFRGRVYEQYF; J gene: TRBJ2-7; clone size: .; V gene: TRBV5-1; D gene: .
CDR3 DNA: TGTGCCATCGGGACGAGCGGGAGCACAGATACGCAGTATTTT; CDR3 protein: CAIGTSGSTDTQYF; J gene: TRBJ2-3; clone size: .; V gene: TRBV10-3; D gene: .
CDR3 DNA: TGCGCCAGCAGCATGGGGGAGGCTAATGAGCAGTTCTTC; CDR3 protein: CASSMGEANEQFF; J gene: TRBJ2-1; clone size: .; V gene: TRBV5-1; D gene: .
CDR3 DNA: TGTGCCAGTAGGCCAGGGGGCGCGGGTCAGCCCCAGCATTTT; CDR3 protein: CASRPGGAGQPQHF; J gene: TRBJ1-5; clone size: .; V gene: TRBV19; D gene: TRBD1
CDR3 DNA: TGTGCCAGTAGGAACAGGGGGGGGAACACTGAAGCTTTCTTT; CDR3 protein: CASRNRGGNTEAFF; J gene: TRBJ1-1; clone size: .; V gene: TRBV19; D gene: TRBD1
CDR3 DNA: TGTGCCAGTAGTACCCGGACAGGGGTCACGAACACTGAAGCTTTCTTT; CDR3 protein: CASSTRTGVTNTEAFF; J gene: TRBJ1-1; clone size: .; V gene: TRBV19; D gene: TRBD1
CDR3 DNA: TGTGCCAGTAGGAGGGGGTACAGCGACTCCTACGAGCAGTACTTC; CDR3 protein: CASRRGYSDSYEQYF; J gene: TRBJ2-7; clone size: .; V gene: TRBV19; D gene: .
CDR3 DNA: TGTGCCAGCAGCGTAGGCACAGCGGGGGCCTACGAGCAGTACTTC; CDR3 protein: CASSVGTAGAYEQYF; J gene: TRBJ2-7; clone size: .; V gene: TRBV9; D gene: TRBD2
CDR3 DNA: TGCGCCAGCAGCTTGGGGTCTAGCGGGGATCCCACAGATACGCAGTATTTT; CDR3 protein: CASSLGSSGDPTDTQYF; J gene: TRBJ2-3; clone size: .; V gene: TRBV5-1; D gene: TRBD2
CDR3 DNA: TGCGGGGGAGGGGACCGGCCGGACGCTGAAGCTTTCTTT; CDR3 protein: CGGGDRPDAEAFF; J gene: TRBJ1-1; clone size: .; V gene: TRBV29-1; D gene: .
CDR3 DNA: TGCGCCAGCAGCGTCAGCGGGGACTATACGCAGTATTTT; CDR3 protein: CASSVSGDYTQYF; J gene: TRBJ2-3; clone size: .; V gene: TRBV5-1; D gene: TRBD2
CDR3 DNA: TGTGCCAGCTCACGGAATTCGGACAGGGCGGAGACCCAGTACTTC; CDR3 protein: CASSRNSDRAETQYF; J gene: TRBJ2-5; clone size: .; V gene: TRBV18; D gene: TRBD1
CDR3 DNA: TGCGCCAGCAGCCAAGGTCCCCTAGCGGGAGTCCGCGGCACAGATACGCAGTATTTT; CDR3 protein: CASSQGPLAGVRGTDTQYF; J gene: TRBJ2-3; clone size: .; V gene: TRBV4-3; D gene: TRBD2
CDR3 DNA: TGTGCCAGCAAGGGGAATTCACCCCTCCACTTT; CDR3 protein: CASKGNSPLHF; J gene: TRBJ1-6; clone size: .; V gene: TRBV6-5; D gene: .